This T cell receptor (beta chain) stems from a study of cytomegalovirus exposure and HLA in healthy donors. This clone was counted only a few times. V lost 5 bases and J 2 bases, leaving 10 bases between the germline ends. This CDR3 is 14 amino acids long. Germline V lookup: CDR1 MNHEY, CDR2 SMNVEV (reference sequence). PCR used 60 Vbeta primers and 13 Jbeta primers. The assay was immunoSEQ multiplex PCR, and TCRdb's table has in-frame clones only and misses some. The data contain just over 200,000 clones, approximately 78% of them singletons. Sequencing was carried out using PBMCs. The chain joins TRBV27 to TRBJ1-3, with D possibly matching TRBD1 (6 bases). This TCR derives from a woman in her 40s in good health and CMV-seronegative. CDR3 region: CASSPGEPGNTIYF. The CDR3 DNA follows: TGTGCCAGCAGTCCAGGGGAGCCTGGAAACACCATATATTTT.